The 8 T cell receptor beta chains reported below all come from one sample, sequenced in a study of blood T cell repertoires in COVID-19. Profiled with immunoSEQ multiplex PCR; TCRdb holds only in-frame clones, not every one. Of 80,000 to 100,000 clones in the sample, 65% to 90% are singletons; the top ten hold roughly a tenth. The sequenced sample consisted of peripheral blood. The origin of the receptors is a man aged 65-85 years with active or convalescent COVID-19.

This clone was observed once. The chain couples TRBV9 to TRBJ1-3, with 7 bases matching TRBD1. V lost 4 bases and J lost 0; bases outside the gene matches: 7. From germline, CDR1 is SGDLS and CDR2 YYNGEE. The CDR3 loop spans 16 amino acids. This CDR3 reads CASSLTGLGSGNTIYF. CDR3 DNA: TGTGCCAGCAGCCTGACAGGGCTCGGCTCTGGAAACACCATATATTTT.

This chain connects TRBV29-1 to TRBJ1-2, with TRBD1 identical over 7 bases. The CDR3 has 13 amino acids. Germline loops: CDR1 SQVTM, CDR2 ANQGSEA. J was trimmed by 4 bases and V by 4 bases; bases with no gene match: 6. The CDR3 sequence is CSVGDRVSYGYTF. The CDR3 nucleotides read TGCAGCGTTGGCGACAGGGTCTCCTATGGCTACACCTTC.

The rearrangement joins TRBV19 to TRBJ1-6; TRBD1 is a possible D gene (6 bases). The length of the CDR3 is 13 residues. V was trimmed by 8 bases and J by 9 bases, leaving 14 bases between them. From germline, CDR1 is LNHDA and CDR2 SQIVND (reference sequence). Written as DNA, the CDR3 is TGTGCCAGTCAGGACACAGGGAGTTCACCCCTCCACTTT. This translates into CASQDTGSSPLHF. Supplemented by reference TRBV19 and TRBJ1-6, the full variable domain reads DGGITQSPKYLFRKEGQNVTLSCEQNLNHDAMYWYRQDPGQGLRLIYYSQIVNDFQKGDIAEGYSVSREKKESFPLTVTSAQKNPTAFYLCASQDTGSSPLHFGNGTRLTVT.

As DNA, the CDR3 is TGCAGTGCTAGTAAGGCAGGGGGATGGCCCCAGCATTTT. Residues: CSASKAGGWPQHF. The rearrangement links TRBV20-1 to TRBJ1-5, with 7 bases identical to TRBD1. CDR1 and CDR2 from the germline V gene are DFQATT and SNEGSKA (reference sequence). J was trimmed by 9 bases and V by 3 bases; bases with no gene match: 8. This CDR3 contains 13 residues.

This sequence joins TRBV28 and TRBJ1-5; D is possibly TRBD1 (5 bases). In germline, CDR1 is MDHEN, CDR2 SYDVKM. With 6 bases removed from V and 7 bases from J, the gap between germline ends came to 19 bases. The CDR3 consists of 15 residues. Here the CDR3 DNA reads TGTGCCAGCAGCCTGGTCATTCAGGGCCGGCAGCCCCAGCATTTT. Its protein product is CASSLVIQGRQPQHF.

The rearrangement links TRBV5-5 to TRBJ1-4, with 7 bases matching TRBD1. Germline CDR1 and CDR2: SGHKS and YYEKEE (reference sequence). The CDR3 length is 16 residues. The V and J ends lost 4 bases and 4 bases, in that order; junction bases with no gene match: 10. The CDR3 reads CASSIGAGQLNEKLFF. The CDR3 nucleotides read TGTGCCAGCAGCATTGGGGCGGGACAGCTTAATGAAAAACTGTTTTTT.

This CDR3 is CASSIQRDRASNQPQHF. The DNA for the CDR3 is TGTGCCAGTAGTATACAAAGGGACAGGGCCAGCAATCAGCCCCAGCATTTT. The chain employs TRBV19 and TRBJ1-5; 9 nucleotides line up with TRBD1. V shed 2 bases and J 1 base; nucleotides not matched to a gene: 6. From germline, CDR1 is LNHDA and CDR2 SQIVND (reference sequence). The CDR3 loop spans 17 amino acids. The whole variable domain, filled in from reference TRBV19 and TRBJ1-5, reads DGGITQSPKYLFRKEGQNVTLSCEQNLNHDAMYWYRQDPGQGLRLIYYSQIVNDFQKGDIAEGYSVSREKKESFPLTVTSAQKNPTAFYLCASSIQRDRASNQPQHFGDGTRLSIL.

J is TRBJ2-1 and V is TRBV15; TRBD2 matches 8 bases. Germline V gives CDR1 LNHNV, CDR2 YYDKDF (reference sequence). The CDR3 consists of 17 residues. Unmatched junction bases numbered 11, after V lost 1 base and J lost 6 bases. CDR3 sequence (DNA): TGTGCCACCAGCAGAGGGGGTTCGAGCGGGGGCACCAATGAGCAGTTCTTC. Residues: CATSRGGSSGGTNEQFF.